This TCR beta chain was retrieved from a study of PD-1 blockade in classical Hodgkin lymphoma. In the study overall: It was nivolumab at 3 mg/kg, given intravenously every 2 weeks, that patients received.

Each and every patient relapsed after autologous stem cell transplantation, and patients got differing brentuximab vedotin exposure. The patients, who had relapsed/refractory classical Hodgkin lymphoma, achieved best responses of complete response, partial response or progressive disease. Comments on this clone: Its antigen remains unknown.

The method was immunoSEQ multiplex PCR; TCRdb's version includes in-frame clones alone and lacks a portion of them. The sample carries about 30,000 clones, about 71% recorded once. Study results and limitations: The CD4+ diversity rise by C4D1 was clearest in complete responders. The study reported lower baseline TCR diversity in newly diagnosed patients than in healthy donors.

V lost 4 bases and J lost 5; bases outside the gene matches: 10. In germline, CDR1 is MNHEY, CDR2 SMNVEV (reference sequence). There are 16 residues in the CDR3. This TCR came from a human donor with classical Hodgkin lymphoma. The chain uses TRBV27 and TRBJ2-2; 7 positions match TRBD1. Specimen: peripheral blood mononuclear cells (PBMCs), collected before the second cycle of nivolumab. The CDR3 nucleotides read TGTGCCAGCAGTTACCTAGGGGGCCGAACGACCGGGGAGCTGTTTTTT. Protein sequence: CASSYLGGRTTGELFF.